This T cell receptor beta chain originates from a study of T-cell memory formation after mild COVID-19. Study-wide context: TCR clusters were largely donor specific. Whole-study results and caveats: The appearance of some responding clones in pre-infection memory suggested that cross-reactive memory joined. Most CD4+ clones that shrank were in CM and EM, while CD8+ ones turned up in EMRA. Day 15 to 85 contractors were CD4/CD8 balanced; later expanders leaned CD4+.

The germline V and J ends were trimmed by 1 base and 0 bases, with 13 bases remaining between them. The CDR3 is made up of 16 amino acids. Germline V gives CDR1 SQVTM, CDR2 ANQGSEA. This clonotype was seen a few times. Its specificity is unknown. TCRdb analysed the 5' RACE reads with MiXCR anew, one entry per CDR3 protein. The sample shows roughly 600,000 distinct CDR3 sequences, more than 15% of them seen only once. This clonotype originated in an adult woman who had mild COVID-19 (a few samples of this study predate the infection). Cell type and time point are not known. The sample consisted of PBMCs or a T cell subset sorted from them (not recorded which). The V gene is TRBV29-1, the J gene TRBJ2-1; the D is unclear. CDR3 sequence: CSVEGIGTSSYNEQFF. CDR3 coding DNA: TGCAGCGTTGAAGGTATAGGAACCAGCTCCTACAATGAGCAGTTCTTC.